Each of the 5 T cell receptor beta chains below was sequenced from the same sample in a study of OX40 agonist ivuxolimab in advanced cancers. Libraries were prepared by immunoSEQ multiplex PCR; TCRdb keeps only in-frame clonotypes and omits some of them. The repertoire includes approximately 74,000 clones, 90% to 95% of them detected once, and more than 0.3% sits in the top ten. The sample consisted of CD4+ or CD8+ T cells sorted from blood, taken in a trial of the OX40 agonist ivuxolimab. Receptors originate from an adult with an advanced solid tumor such as melanoma, head and neck, liver or kidney cancer.

The gene calls are TRBV28 and TRBJ2-7; 14 bases map to TRBD2. The germline gives CDR1 MDHEN, CDR2 SYDVKM. This CDR3 has 20 amino acids. V shed 6 bases and J 1 base; nucleotides not matched to a gene: 17. CDR3 sequence (DNA): TGTGCCAGCAGCTATGACCCGGGGACTAGCGGGAGTGGCGCTTCCTACGAGCAGTACTTC. Its protein is CASSYDPGTSGSGASYEQYF. The full variable domain, its missing parts supplied by reference TRBV28 and TRBJ2-7, is DVKVTQSSRYLVKRTGEKVFLECVQDMDHENMFWYRQDPGLGLRLIYFSYDVKMKEKGDIPEGYSVSREKKERFSLILESASTNQTSMYLCASSYDPGTSGSGASYEQYFGPGTRLTVT.

The chain couples TRBV5-1 to TRBJ2-5; possibly TRBD1 for D (7 bases). The ends were cut back, 4 bases at V and 1 base at J, with 11 bases in the middle. Germline V gene sequence: CDR1 SGHRS, CDR2 YFSETQ. The CDR3 has 14 residues. In nucleotides, the CDR3 is TGCGCCAGCAGCGCGGGACAGCCCCAAGAGACCCAGTACTTC. This encodes CASSAGQPQETQYF.

The rearrangement joins TRBV7-9 to TRBJ2-1; 13 bases are a match to TRBD2. The CDR3 contains 15 residues. Germline CDR1 SEHNR, CDR2 FQNEAQ (reference sequence). V shed 5 bases and J 5 bases; nucleotides not matched to a gene: 3. The CDR3 DNA reads as TGTGCCAGCAGCCCAGGACTAGCGGGAGACAATGAGCAGTTCTTC. It is translated as CASSPGLAGDNEQFF.

The rearrangement joins TRBV29-1 to TRBJ1-1; D unclear. CDR1 and CDR2 (germline): SQVTM, ANQGSEA. Trimming took 1 base from V and 4 from J, leaving 10 bases between them. CDR3 size: 13 residues. CDR3 protein: CSVEGPGPTEAFF. The CDR3 region has the DNA TGCAGCGTTGAAGGACCGGGCCCCACTGAAGCTTTCTTT.

J is TRBJ1-2 and V is TRBV2, with TRBD1 matching over 8 bases. Per the germline V gene, CDR1 is SNHLY and CDR2 is FYNNEI. Trimming at V came to 3 bases and at J to 7 bases, leaving 10 bases not matched to a gene. This CDR3 contains 15 residues. CDR3 residues: CASSDSLDRDLGYTF. The CDR3 DNA sequence: TGTGCCAGCAGTGACTCTTTGGACAGGGATCTTGGCTACACCTTC.